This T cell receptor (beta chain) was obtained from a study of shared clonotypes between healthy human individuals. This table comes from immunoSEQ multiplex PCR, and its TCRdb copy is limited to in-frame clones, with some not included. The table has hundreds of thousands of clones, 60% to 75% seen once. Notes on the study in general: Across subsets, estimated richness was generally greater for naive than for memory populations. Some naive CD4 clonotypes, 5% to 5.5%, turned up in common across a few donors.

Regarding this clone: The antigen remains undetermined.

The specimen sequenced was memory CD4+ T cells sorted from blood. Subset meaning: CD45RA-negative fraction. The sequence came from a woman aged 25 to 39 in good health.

CDR3 bases: TGTGCCAGTAGTATTGGGCGGAGCAATCAGCCCCAGCATTTT. This translates into CASSIGRSNQPQHF. The rearrangement links TRBV19 to TRBJ1-5; D not resolved. The germline V and J ends were trimmed by 3 bases and 1 base, with 7 bases remaining between them. The CDR3 loop spans 14 amino acids. The germline V gene encodes CDR1 LNHDA and CDR2 SQIVND (reference sequence). Supplemented by reference TRBV19 and TRBJ1-5, the full variable domain reads DGGITQSPKYLFRKEGQNVTLSCEQNLNHDAMYWYRQDPGQGLRLIYYSQIVNDFQKGDIAEGYSVSREKKESFPLTVTSAQKNPTAFYLCASSIGRSNQPQHFGDGTRLSIL.